These 8 T cell receptor beta chains were all obtained from the same sample, sequenced in a study of T cell responses to AZD1222 COVID-19 vaccine. Method: immunoSEQ multiplex PCR; TCRdb's copy keeps in-frame clones and lacks some. Among around 160,000 clones listed, roughly 94% were seen once. The sample here was peripheral blood, taken 28 days after the second AZD1222 dose. The receptors were sampled from an adult who received the AZD1222 COVID-19 vaccine.

This rearrangement joins TRBV27 to TRBJ2-7; 8 positions match TRBD2. J gave up 1 base and V 7 bases, and 12 bases lay outside the gene matches. In germline, CDR1 is MNHEY, CDR2 SMNVEV (reference sequence). The CDR3 loop spans 16 amino acids. The chain's CDR3 is CASIVAGGSISYEQYF. Here the CDR3 DNA reads TGTGCCAGCATCGTCGCGGGAGGCTCGATTTCCTACGAGCAGTACTTC.

The chain recombines TRBV30 with TRBJ1-2; 9 bases agree with TRBD1. The junction had 7 bases not matched to a gene; V was cut back by 0 bases and J by 8 bases. In germline, CDR1 is GTSNPN, CDR2 SVGIG (reference sequence). The CDR3 extends over 14 amino acids. CDR3 nucleotides: TGTGCCTGGAGTGTACGGGACAGGGTCGGGGGCTACACCTTC. Its translation: CAWSVRDRVGGYTF. The whole variable domain, remainder taken from reference TRBV30 and TRBJ1-2, is SQTIHQWPATLVQPVGSPLSLECTVEGTSNPNLYWYRQAAGRGLQLLFYSVGIGQISSEVPQNLSASRPQDRQFILSSKKLLLSDSGFYLCAWSVRDRVGGYTFGSGTRLTVV.

This clone was detected once. The J gene is TRBJ2-1, the V gene TRBV24-1; 7 nucleotides line up with TRBD2. V was pared by 1 base and J by 2 bases, with 1 base of the junction left unmatched. Germline V lookup: CDR1 KGHDR, CDR2 SFDVKD. This CDR3 has 15 amino acids. Here the CDR3 reads CATSDFGTTYNEQFF. CDR3 coding DNA: TGTGCCACCAGTGATTTCGGGACTACCTACAATGAGCAGTTCTTC.

V usage is TRBV5-1 and J usage is TRBJ1-1; 7 bases are a match to TRBD1. Losses at the gene ends were 0 bases for V and 10 bases for J; bases not matched to a gene: 6. CDR1 and CDR2 from the germline V gene are SGHRS and YFSETQ. The CDR3 is 13 amino acids. CDR3 sequence: CASSLDRGSGAFF. For the CDR3, the DNA is TGCGCCAGCAGCTTGGACAGGGGAAGTGGAGCTTTCTTT.

This rearrangement joins TRBV28 to TRBJ1-2; D gene uncertain. V shed 2 bases and J shed 7 bases, with 14 bases lying between them. Germline V gene sequence: CDR1 MDHEN, CDR2 SYDVKM. There are 14 residues in the CDR3. CDR3 sequence reads: CASSLKKGLAGYTF. The DNA for the CDR3 is TGTGCCAGCAGTTTAAAAAAGGGTCTTGCTGGCTACACCTTC.

The genes are TRBV4-2 and TRBJ2-5; 9 positions agree with TRBD1. This CDR3 comprises 15 residues. Trimming removed 1 base from V and 5 bases from J; junction bases left unmatched: 5. Germline CDR1 reads LGHNA; CDR2 reads YNFKEQ. The CDR3: CASSQGDREGETQYF. The CDR3 nucleotides are TGTGCCAGCAGCCAAGGGGACAGGGAAGGGGAGACCCAGTACTTC.

V usage is TRBV28 and J usage is TRBJ2-7; D might be TRBD1 (6 bases). This CDR3 comprises 14 residues. The V end lost 4 bases, the J end lost 4 bases, and 14 bases lay between the germline ends. The germline gives CDR1 MDHEN, CDR2 SYDVKM. CDR3: CASSSGLGAYEQYF. The CDR3 DNA sequence: TGTGCCAGCAGTTCAGGTTTGGGGGCGTACGAGCAGTACTTC.

J is TRBJ2-5 and V is TRBV30, with D uncertain. V lost 2 bases to trimming and J lost 4 bases, with 8 bases between them. The CDR3 runs to 12 residues. The germline V gene has CDR1 GTSNPN and CDR2 SVGIG (reference sequence). The CDR3 loop reads CAWSPTRETQYF. CDR3 in DNA: TGTGCCTGGAGTCCGACGCGAGAGACCCAGTACTTC.